A selection of T cell receptor beta chains follows, all from one sample in a study of cytomegalovirus exposure and HLA in healthy donors. Clones were read by immunoSEQ multiplex PCR, and TCRdb kept only the in-frame ones, dropping some. Of around 32,000 clones listed, roughly two fifths were seen once; the top ten hold just under 2%. Sequenced input: PBMCs. Receptors were obtained from a woman aged 45 to 65 in good health and CMV-seronegative. The CDR3 runs from the conserved cysteine through the conserved F or W. D genes are given only for firm matches. Clone size is not always given. Where it is, it says once, few, many or a class for expanded clones.

D gene	clone size	J gene	V gene	CDR3 protein	CDR3 DNA
-	few	TRBJ2-1	TRBV11-3	CASSSGTRGYNEQFF	TGTGCCAGCAGCTCTGGGACACGCGGCTACAATGAGCAGTTCTTC
-	few	TRBJ1-1	TRBV30	CAWSITGTGTEAFF	TGTGCCTGGAGTATCACAGGGACGGGGACTGAAGCTTTCTTT
-	-	TRBJ1-1	TRBV9	CASTSVEGLRTEAFF	TGTGCCAGCACCTCGGTCGAGGGTTTGAGGACTGAAGCTTTCTTT
TRBD1	-	TRBJ1-1	TRBV18	CTSSPGTGVHTEAFF	TGTACCAGCTCACCGGGGACAGGGGTTCACACTGAAGCTTTCTTT
-	few	TRBJ2-2	TRBV6-6	CASTGGWDTGELFF	TGTGCCAGCACAGGGGGGTGGGACACCGGGGAGCTGTTTTTT
TRBD1	-	TRBJ1-2	TRBV29-1	CSAGGTGIKAYYGYTF	TGCAGCGCTGGAGGGACAGGGATAAAAGCCTACTATGGCTACACCTTC
-	few	TRBJ1-3	TRBV5-1	CASSATGSLSGNTIYF	TGCGCCAGCAGCGCAACAGGGTCCCTCTCTGGAAACACCATATATTTT
-	-	TRBJ2-2	TRBV5-4	CASSWKSGSGELFF	TGTGCCAGCAGCTGGAAGTCAGGGTCCGGGGAGCTGTTTTTT
-	-	TRBJ2-7	TRBV6-1	CASSGSTGSEQYF	TGTGCCAGCAGTGGAAGTACAGGCAGCGAGCAGTACTTC
-	-	TRBJ2-5	TRBV2	CASSVVNTQETQYF	TGTGCCAGCAGTGTAGTTAATACCCAAGAGACCCAGTACTTC
TRBD1	-	TRBJ2-3	TRBV13	CASSQQGQGTDTQYF	TGTGCCAGCAGCCAGCAAGGACAGGGCACAGATACGCAGTATTTT
-	-	TRBJ1-6	TRBV18	CASSPWGVEQGGGNSPLHF	TGTGCCAGCTCACCTTGGGGGGTCGAGCAGGGAGGCGGTAATTCACCCCTCCACTTT
-	-	TRBJ1-4	TRBV5-1	CASSLQGGTNEKLFF	TGCGCCAGCAGCCTACAGGGTGGAACTAATGAAAAACTGTTTTTT
TRBD2	-	TRBJ2-7	TRBV5-1	CASSQGLATSYEQYF	TGCGCCAGCAGCCAGGGACTAGCGACGTCCTACGAGCAGTACTTC
TRBD2	-	TRBJ2-3	TRBV4-1	CASSRYGGGTDTQYF	TGCGCCAGCAGCCGATACGGGGGGGGCACAGATACGCAGTATTTT
TRBD1	-	TRBJ2-1	TRBV7-6	CASSSRGGKDNEQFF	TGTGCCAGCAGCTCCAGAGGGGGCAAAGACAATGAGCAGTTCTTC
TRBD2	-	TRBJ2-1	TRBV7-9	CASRATSGNEQFF	TGTGCCAGCAGGGCGACTAGCGGGAATGAGCAGTTCTTC
TRBD2	once	TRBJ2-3	TRBV2	CASSILAGGTDTQYF	TGTGCCAGCAGTATACTAGCGGGAGGTACGGATACGCAGTATTTT
TRBD1	-	TRBJ1-2	TRBV30	CAYYGQGRNYGYTF	TGTGCCTACTACGGACAGGGGAGGAACTATGGCTACACCTTC
TRBD2	-	TRBJ2-7	TRBV10-3	CAISGTSGGTYEQYF	TGTGCCATCAGTGGGACTAGCGGGGGAACCTACGAGCAGTACTTC
-	few	TRBJ1-2	TRBV19	CASSVDSNYGYTF	TGTGCCAGTAGTGTGGACAGCAACTATGGCTACACCTTC
TRBD2	-	TRBJ2-7	TRBV28	CASSLGGSVYEQYF	TGTGCCAGCAGTTTAGGCGGGAGTGTCTACGAGCAGTACTTC
TRBD1	few	TRBJ1-5	TRBV9	CASSPGQGEPQHF	TGTGCCAGCAGCCCCGGACAGGGGGAGCCCCAGCATTTT
TRBD1	-	TRBJ2-7	TRBV14	CASSQAQGAGEQYF	TGTGCCAGCAGCCAAGCCCAGGGGGCTGGAGAGCAGTACTTC
-	few	TRBJ2-3	TRBV7-2	CASSPGTSTDTQYF	TGTGCCAGCAGCCCCGGGACTAGCACAGATACGCAGTATTTT
-	few	TRBJ2-3	TRBV25-1	CASSPRFSSTDTQYF	TGTGCCAGCAGCCCACGGTTTTCTAGCACAGATACGCAGTATTTT
TRBD1	few	TRBJ1-6	TRBV9	CASSPHGGQDNSPLHF	TGTGCCAGCAGCCCTCATGGGGGACAGGATAATTCACCCCTCCACTTT
TRBD1	few	TRBJ2-5	TRBV5-1	CASSLEARGETQYF	TGCGCCAGCAGCTTGGAGGCCAGGGGGGAGACCCAGTACTTC
TRBD2	-	TRBJ2-1	TRBV2	CASSESWTSGGFLSYNEQFF	TGTGCCAGCAGTGAATCTTGGACTAGCGGGGGTTTCCTCTCCTACAATGAGCAGTTCTTC
-	-	TRBJ2-7	TRBV7-3	CASSLTASAPGYEQYF	TGTGCCAGCAGCTTAACGGCGTCCGCCCCAGGGTACGAGCAGTACTTC
-	few	TRBJ1-4	TRBV27	CASRIGGVREKLFF	TGTGCCAGCAGAATAGGAGGGGTTCGTGAAAAACTGTTTTTT
-	-	TRBJ1-2	TRBV10-1	CASSDGGGYGYTF	TGCGCCAGCAGTGATGGGGGGGGTTATGGCTACACCTTC
TRBD1	few	TRBJ1-2	TRBV5-6	CASRLRQGAGGYTF	TGTGCCAGCAGACTGCGGCAGGGGGCGGGGGGCTACACCTTC
TRBD2	few	TRBJ2-3	TRBV12-5	CASGPQHSRGAGGTDTQYF	TGTGCTAGTGGTCCCCAGCACTCCCGTGGGGCGGGGGGCACAGATACGCAGTATTTT
-	-	TRBJ1-2	TRBV6-1	CASSPTGDGYTF	TGTGCCAGCAGCCCGACAGGAGATGGCTACACCTTC
-	few	TRBJ2-1	TRBV28	CASSRYVQGPLYNEQFF	TGTGCCAGCAGCCGCTACGTACAGGGTCCTTTGTACAATGAGCAGTTCTTC
-	-	TRBJ1-2	TRBV5-4	CASSSGLFPNYGYTF	TGTGCCAGCAGCTCCGGACTATTCCCCAACTATGGCTACACCTTC
TRBD1	-	TRBJ1-2	TRBV2	CASSDAQGRGGYTF	TGTGCCAGCAGTGACGCACAGGGGCGCGGTGGCTACACCTTC
TRBD2	-	TRBJ2-7	TRBV5-1	CASSLAGGTSYEQYF	TGCGCCAGCAGCCTGGCGGGGGGAACTTCCTACGAGCAGTACTTC
TRBD2	few	TRBJ2-3	TRBV5-1	CASSLVLAGTDTQYF	TGCGCCAGCAGCTTGGTGCTAGCGGGCACAGATACGCAGTATTTT
TRBD2	-	TRBJ2-5	TRBV10-2	CASRSGGAVETQYF	TGCGCCAGCAGAAGCGGGGGGGCCGTAGAGACCCAGTACTTC
-	-	TRBJ2-1	TRBV12-5	CASGHGTSPGWQFF	TGTGCTAGTGGTCACGGTACAAGCCCAGGGTGGCAGTTCTTC
TRBD2	few	TRBJ2-7	TRBV11-2	CASSLGTGRGGYEQYF	TGTGCCAGCAGCTTAGGGACCGGGCGGGGGGGATACGAGCAGTACTTC
TRBD1	-	TRBJ1-2	TRBV30	CAWSGGQGVVYGYTF	TGTGCCTGGAGTGGAGGACAGGGAGTTGTCTATGGCTACACCTTC
TRBD1	-	TRBJ2-3	TRBV5-1	CASSVGQASTDTQYF	TGCGCCAGCAGCGTGGGACAGGCCTCCACAGATACGCAGTATTTT
-	-	TRBJ1-3	TRBV18	CASSPPSGTPVSGNTIYF	TGTGCCAGCTCACCACCGTCCGGGACTCCGGTATCTGGAAACACCATATATTTT
TRBD2	-	TRBJ2-5	TRBV4-2	CASSHGGLAGGQETQYF	TGTGCCAGCAGCCATGGCGGGCTAGCGGGGGGGCAAGAGACCCAGTACTTC
-	few	TRBJ2-7	TRBV15	CATSNGDSYEQYF	TGTGCCACCAGCAACGGGGACTCCTACGAGCAGTACTTC
-	-	TRBJ1-5	TRBV5-1	CASSSMGGNQPQHF	TGCGCCAGCAGCTCTATGGGCGGCAATCAGCCCCAGCATTTT
TRBD2	few	TRBJ2-1	TRBV11-2	CATQGTSGARQFF	TGTGCCACCCAAGGGACTAGCGGGGCTCGGCAGTTCTTC
-	-	TRBJ1-4	TRBV7-2	CASSLLGQLNEKLFF	TGTGCCAGCAGCTTACTCGGACAGCTAAATGAAAAACTGTTTTTT
TRBD1	few	TRBJ2-7	TRBV5-1	CASSLTTGAVSYEQYF	TGCGCCAGCAGCTTGACTACAGGGGCCGTCTCCTACGAGCAGTACTTC
-	-	TRBJ1-2	TRBV28	CASSLSDSSYGYTF	TGTGCCAGCAGTTTATCAGACAGCTCCTATGGCTACACCTTC
-	-	TRBJ2-5	TRBV7-9	CASSPRTRETQYF	TGTGCCAGCAGCCCCAGGACAAGGGAGACCCAGTACTTC
-	-	TRBJ2-7	TRBV28	CASSLALGEQYF	TGTGCCAGCTCCCTAGCGTTAGGCGAGCAGTACTTC
-	once	TRBJ1-5	TRBV6-1	CASSGGHFNQPQHF	TGTGCCAGCAGTGGGGGACACTTCAATCAGCCCCAGCATTTT
-	-	TRBJ1-1	TRBV7-2	CASSLSAGIRTEAFF	TGTGCCAGCAGCTTATCCGCGGGAATCAGGACTGAAGCTTTCTTT
TRBD1	-	TRBJ1-5	TRBV6-5	CASKPRGDQPQHF	TGTGCCAGCAAGCCCAGGGGGGATCAGCCCCAGCATTTT
-	-	TRBJ1-2	TRBV29-1	CSVVLYYGYTF	TGCAGCGTTGTCCTATACTATGGCTACACCTTC
-	-	TRBJ1-3	TRBV19	CASKNRQVSGNTIYF	TGTGCCAGTAAGAATAGGCAGGTCTCTGGAAACACCATATATTTT